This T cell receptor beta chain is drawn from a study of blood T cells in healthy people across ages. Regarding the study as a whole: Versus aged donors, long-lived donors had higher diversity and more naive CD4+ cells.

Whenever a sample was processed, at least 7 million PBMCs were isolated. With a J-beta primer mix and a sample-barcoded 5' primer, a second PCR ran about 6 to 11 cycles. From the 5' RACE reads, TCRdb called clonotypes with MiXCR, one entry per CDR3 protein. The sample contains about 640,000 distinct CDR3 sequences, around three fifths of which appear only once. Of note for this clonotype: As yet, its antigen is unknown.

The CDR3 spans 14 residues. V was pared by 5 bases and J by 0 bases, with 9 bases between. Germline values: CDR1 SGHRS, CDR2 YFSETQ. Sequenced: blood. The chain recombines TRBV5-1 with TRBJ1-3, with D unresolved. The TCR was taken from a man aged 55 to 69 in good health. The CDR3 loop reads CASRDGDSGNTIYF. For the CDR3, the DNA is TGCGCCAGCAGGGACGGAGACTCTGGAAACACCATATATTTT.